The clone carrying this T cell receptor beta chain has a single count. The antigen remains undetermined. The CDR3 is 12 residues long. Germline lookup yields CDR1 SGHRS and CDR2 YFSETQ. Trimming removed 2 bases from V and 8 bases from J, with 10 bases in between. The data belong to a study of siplizumab effects on memory and regulatory T cells. Study-level information: Paired mixed lymphocyte reactions compared siplizumab roughly 0.92 ug/mL against no drug.

The authors kept the mixed lymphocyte reaction cells in coculture at 37°C for six to seven days. Responder PBMCs underwent CFSE labelling, stimulator PBMCs underwent Violet Dye labelling, and both were mixed at 1:1. Sequencing used immunoSEQ multiplex PCR; TCRdb keeps in-frame clones, though not all of them. This sample has about 14,000 clones, with approximately 48% found just once. The receptor's source is a human donor in good health; the cells came from an allogeneic mixed lymphocyte reaction. Sequencing used CFSE-low (dividing) CD4+ T cells sorted from an allogeneic mixed lymphocyte reaction. This chain connects TRBV5-1 to TRBJ1-1, with D possibly being TRBD1 (6 bases). In DNA, the CDR3 is TGCGCCAGCAGCTTCAGGGGATCCGAAGCTTTCTTT. It yields the protein CASSFRGSEAFF.